The T cell receptor beta chain described here comes from a study of immune heterogeneity within non-small cell lung tumors (dated 2018 in TCRdb). Study-wide context: By histology, the tumors included around eleven non-squamous carcinomas, a few squamous cell carcinomas and 1 tumor not otherwise specified. Binding of neoantigens to the HLA alleles of each patient was predicted with netMHCpan-3.0 for mutant peptides of 8 to 11 amino acids. TCR repertoires were analyzed from about 60 tumor loci of roughly 16 patients, whereas transcriptome data were available for only about 44 loci from more than ten patients. Whole-exome sequencing, RNA-seq and TCR beta repertoire sequencing were combined for multiple spatially distinct regions from each NSCLC tumor so that intratumoral immune heterogeneity could be examined.

The TCR template was genomic DNA extracted from bulk tumor tissue, and approximately 650 ng of gDNA was amplified for each sample. During surgery, multiple biopsies were taken from each primary tumor and placed as far apart as possible within the tumor mass. The study cohort was described as untreated and was composed of newly diagnosed NSCLC cases undergoing curative surgery. Donors were 15 newly diagnosed non-small cell lung cancer patients undergoing surgery with curative intent. Resected tumor masses were reviewed by two independent pathologists. Only DNA and RNA samples of high quality went on to sequencing. Results and caveats for the whole study, not just this receptor: Local tumor mutational burden and local T-cell repertoire clonality had a statistically significant but moderate positive correlation (R about 0.35). Within a patient, the same dominant CDR3B clonotypes appeared at multiple loci, but different tumor locations also contained unique high-frequency clones. For the most part, high-frequency TCR beta clonotypes differed from one individual patient to another.

A multiplex PCR system amplified the TCR beta CDR3 region, with a first 10-cycle round using 32 V-gene forward and 13 J-gene reverse primers. First-round PCR used a QIAGEN Multiplex PCR Kit, and primer sequences were filed in Chinese patent CN105087789A. Illumina universal primers were added in a second PCR round performed with the Phusion High-Fidelity PCR Kit. Sequencing of the TCR libraries was done on the Illumina HiSeq X Ten platform in paired-end mode with a 151 bp read length. Per the source publication's procedure: Cutadapt was used to discard reads without multiplex PCR primers, PEAR merged the read pairs, and MiXCR with default settings called the CDR3 regions. Repertoire diversity used Shannon entropy, and clonality was computed as one minus Shannon entropy divided by ln of productive unique sequence count. Clonotypes present at frequencies of at least 0.5% were defined as dominant or high-frequency T-cell clones. TCRdb reprocessing: public reads trimmed at Q25 with fastp, clones called with MiXCR, in-frame beta chains kept. Identical CDR3 protein sequences are pooled into one entry, listed with their most common genes and DNA. It is TCRdb's table, rather than the study itself, that gives the V and J calls and clone size. Here the sample has tens of thousands of distinct CDR3 sequences; 25% to 30% occur a single time. The ten largest clonotypes hold roughly 4.3% of the sample.

A note on this clonotype: Its binding antigen is unknown. One base away there is no much larger clone; base qualities are not given.

The sample taken for sequencing was lung tumor tissue. This receptor was obtained from a man aged 35 to 55 with non-small cell lung cancer.

This receptor carries the CDR3 CASTPRGGLRVETQYF. The DNA sequence is TGTGCCAGCACCCCCAGAGGTGGGCTAAGGGTAGAGACCCAGTACTTC. The chain is encoded by TRBV12-3 or TRBV12-4 joined to TRBJ2-5; the D gene cannot be resolved reliably. V is pared back by 7 bases and J by 4 bases, with 22 bases lying between the germline termini. Including cysteine and phenylalanine, the CDR3 has 16 amino acids. Only CDR3 DNA remains: 48 bases, in frame from the first base.